These T cell receptor beta chains were read from a single sample in a study of blood T cells in healthy people across ages. TCRdb re-called the 5' RACE reads through MiXCR, storing one row per CDR3 protein. The sample holds 700,000 to 850,000 distinct CDR3 sequences; about 55% are singletons and the top ten take approximately 40%. What was sequenced was blood. All receptors come from a man older than 75 in good health. CDR3s include the opening cysteine and the closing phenylalanine or tryptophan. D genes are given only for firm matches. The listing skips clone size in some rows; elsewhere it reads once, few, many or a size class.

j_call cdr3_length v_call clone_size d_call cdr3_nt cdr3_aa
TRBJ2-3 15 TRBV5-1 few NA TGCGCCAGCAGCTTGGTGCGGGCTAGCACAGATACGCAGTATTTT CASSLVRASTDTQYF
TRBJ2-7 14 TRBV6-6 few NA TGTGCCAGCAGGCGCGGGACTCCGCTTTACGAGCAGTACTTC CASRRGTPLYEQYF
TRBJ2-2 16 TRBV20-1 few NA TGCAGTGCTAGAGAACGGGGGAGAGGACGCACCGGGGAGCTGTTTTTT CSARERGRGRTGELFF
TRBJ2-7 13 TRBV6-6 few NA TGTGCCAGCCGGAGGGAGGCCCCCTACGAGCAGTACTTC CASRREAPYEQYF
TRBJ1-2 15 TRBV6-5 NA NA TGTGCCAGCAGTTACTCCGGGGAACCTCTCTATGGCTACACCTTC CASSYSGEPLYGYTF
TRBJ2-5 15 TRBV4-1 few TRBD1 TGCGCCAGCAGCCAACCCGGGACAGGGGTAGAGACCCAGTACTTC CASSQPGTGVETQYF
TRBJ1-1 16 TRBV7-8 NA NA TGTGCCAGCAGCTTAAGGCCAGGGTGGTTGGGCACTGAAGCTTTCTTT CASSLRPGWLGTEAFF
TRBJ2-1 14 TRBV6-6 NA NA TGTGCCAGCAGTTACGACAGTTCTTACAATGAGCAGTTCTTC CASSYDSSYNEQFF
TRBJ2-5 14 TRBV5-1 NA NA TGCGCCAGCAGCTCTTTCCTGACCCAAGAGACCCAGTACTTC CASSSFLTQETQYF
TRBJ2-4 11 TRBV3-1 NA NA TGTGCCAGCAGCCAAGCATCCATTCAGTACTTC CASSQASIQYF
TRBJ2-7 15 TRBV4-2 few NA TGTGCCAGCAGCCAAGATAGGAGGAGTTCCTACGAGCAGTACTTC CASSQDRRSSYEQYF
TRBJ2-4 10 TRBV20-1 few TRBD2 TGCAGTGCTAGTGGGACTAGACAGTACTTC CSASGTRQYF
TRBJ2-1 17 TRBV28 NA TRBD1 TGTGCCAGCACCGAAGGACAGGGCGGCTCGGCGGAGAATGAGCAGTTCTTC CASTEGQGGSAENEQFF
TRBJ1-1 16 TRBV2 NA NA TGTGCCAGCAGTCCCCAAGGGGTAGGGCCGAACACTGAAGCTTTCTTT CASSPQGVGPNTEAFF
TRBJ2-4 18 TRBV11-2 NA NA TGTGCCAGCAGCTTATATCCCTCGGTTGATCTAGCCAAAAACATTCAGTACTTC CASSLYPSVDLAKNIQYF
TRBJ1-1 13 TRBV20-1 NA NA TGCAGTGTTGCCCGGGGATCGGGCACTGAAGCTTTCTTT CSVARGSGTEAFF
TRBJ1-1 17 TRBV11-2 NA NA TGTGCCAGCAGCTTAGGCTATAGGGGGGGCATGAACACTGAAGCTTTCTTT CASSLGYRGGMNTEAFF
TRBJ2-1 15 TRBV3-1 few TRBD2 TGTGCCAGCAGCCGCCGAGCGGGACCCCTAGATGAGCAGTTCTTC CASSRRAGPLDEQFF
TRBJ2-7 14 TRBV20-1 few TRBD2 TGCAGTGCTCGGGACTACTTTAGCTCCTACGAGCAGTACTTC CSARDYFSSYEQYF
TRBJ1-2 13 TRBV6-5 once NA TGTGCCAGCAGTGACGACAGTCCCTATGGCTACACCTTC CASSDDSPYGYTF
TRBJ1-2 14 TRBV12-3/TRBV12-4 NA NA TGTGCCAGCAGTTTAGGGTCCGGGAACTATGGCTACACCTTC CASSLGSGNYGYTF
TRBJ2-7 15 TRBV20-1 NA NA TGCAGTGCTAATCCAGGGACCCTTTCCTCCTACGAGCAGTACTTC CSANPGTLSSYEQYF
TRBJ2-7 14 TRBV15 NA NA TGTGCCACCAGCAGCTCTACGTGGGGCTACGAGCAGTACTTC CATSSSTWGYEQYF
TRBJ2-1 12 TRBV7-3 NA NA TGTGCCAGCAGCTTACAGCTAGGTGAGCAGTTCTTC CASSLQLGEQFF
TRBJ2-2 14 TRBV7-2 many NA TGTGCCAGCAGACTCGGGGACACCACCGGGGAGCTGTTTTTT CASRLGDTTGELFF
TRBJ2-3 16 TRBV24-1 NA NA TGTGCCACCAGTGATTTTACCGGGAGTGGGACAGATACGCAGTATTTT CATSDFTGSGTDTQYF
TRBJ2-7 14 TRBV29-1 few TRBD2 TGCAGCGCCTGGACTAGCGGGAGAGGGAACGAGCAGTACTTC CSAWTSGRGNEQYF
TRBJ2-7 14 TRBV29-1 NA TRBD2 TGCAGCGTTGGGGGGAGGGGCGTTTACAATGAGCAGTACTTC CSVGGRGVYNEQYF
TRBJ2-1 13 TRBV6-5 few TRBD2 TGTGCCAGCAGGGGACTAGCGGGGCGTGCGCAGTTCTTC CASRGLAGRAQFF
TRBJ2-7 15 TRBV7-9 NA TRBD1 TGTGCCAGCAGCCAACAGGGGGAGCGGTACAATGAGCAGTACTTC CASSQQGERYNEQYF
TRBJ2-3 17 TRBV4-1 few TRBD2 TGCGCCAGCAGCCAACCAAGCGGGAGGGCCTCGCACAGATACGCGTATTTT CASSQPSGRASHRYAYF
TRBJ1-2 15 TRBV3-1 NA NA TGTGCCAGCAGCCAAGATAGGTTCTTTCTTTCAGGCTACACCTTC CASSQDRFFLSGYTF
TRBJ2-1 10 TRBV29-1 few NA TGCAGCGTTGAAGAATTAGTGGAGTTCTTC CSVEELVEFF
TRBJ1-1 15 TRBV5-1 NA NA TGCGCCAGCAGCTTGGTGACCCCTGGGGACACTGAAGCTTTCTTT CASSLVTPGDTEAFF
TRBJ1-2 14 TRBV20-1 NA NA TGCAGTGCTAGATTCGGGGTATCTAGCTATGGCTACACCTTC CSARFGVSSYGYTF
TRBJ2-7 15 TRBV6-5 few TRBD1 TGTGCCAGCACGCCCGACAGGGCTTCTCCCTACGAGCAGTACTTC CASTPDRASPYEQYF
TRBJ2-5 18 TRBV4-1 NA TRBD2 TGCGCCAGCAGCCAAGATAACCTAGCGGGAGCAGTTTCAGAGACCCAGTACTTC CASSQDNLAGAVSETQYF
TRBJ2-5 14 TRBV10-3 NA TRBD2 TGTGCCATCAGTGTAGCGGGAAACGGAGAGACCCAGTACTTC CAISVAGNGETQYF
TRBJ2-7 15 TRBV9 NA NA TGTGCCAGCAGCGTAGCTGGTAGCGAACATTACGAGCAGTACTTC CASSVAGSEHYEQYF
TRBJ2-7 13 TRBV27 NA NA TGTGCCAGCAGTTTATCGATCAGGCTCGAGCAGTACTTC CASSLSIRLEQYF
TRBJ2-3 15 TRBV25-1 NA NA TGTGCCAGCAGATTGGGGGCTAGCGGCACAGATACGCAGTATTTT CASRLGASGTDTQYF
TRBJ2-5 13 TRBV5-6 few NA TGTGCCAGCAGCTCCAAGGGGTTAGAGACCCAGTACTTC CASSSKGLETQYF
TRBJ2-1 13 TRBV12-3/TRBV12-4 NA NA TGTGCCAGCAGTGTACCTAACTACAATGAGCAGTTCTTC CASSVPNYNEQFF
TRBJ2-7 14 TRBV5-6 once NA TGTGCCAGCAGCTTGGGACAGCAGGGTTACGAGCAGTACTTC CASSLGQQGYEQYF
TRBJ1-6 16 TRBV20-1 NA TRBD1 TGCAGTGCTAGACCTAAACAGGGGGCGAGAAATTCACCCCTCCACTTT CSARPKQGARNSPLHF
TRBJ2-7 14 TRBV28 NA TRBD2 TGTGCCAGCAGTGTTGCGGGGGTTAGCTACGAGCAGTACTTC CASSVAGVSYEQYF
TRBJ2-5 13 TRBV11-3 once NA TGTGCCAGCAGCTTAGGGTTGGTCTCGGAGCAGTACTTC CASSLGLVSEQYF
TRBJ2-7 17 TRBV15 few TRBD2 TGTGCCACCAGCAGAGATTCGCCTAGCGGTAGCTCCTACGAGCAGTACTTC CATSRDSPSGSSYEQYF
TRBJ2-7 13 TRBV30 NA NA TGTGCCTGGAGTCAGGACAGCTCCTACGAGCAGTACTTC CAWSQDSSYEQYF
TRBJ2-1 13 TRBV4-1 once NA TGCGCCAGCATCGGGGGTTTCGACAATGAGCAGTTCTTC CASIGGFDNEQFF
TRBJ2-1 17 TRBV7-2 few TRBD2 TGTGCCAGCAGCTTAGCGGGAGGGCCAAAGGAGTACAATGAGCAGTTCTTC CASSLAGGPKEYNEQFF
TRBJ1-5 14 TRBV5-1 NA TRBD1 TGCGCCAGCAGCCCTACAGGGGACAATCAGCCCCAGCATTTT CASSPTGDNQPQHF
TRBJ2-7 14 TRBV5-1 NA NA TGCGCCAGCAGCTTGGCCAGTCAAGGAGACGGGCAGTACTTC CASSLASQGDGQYF
TRBJ2-1 10 TRBV29-1 NA NA TGCAGCGTTATGGTGGATGAGCAGTTCTTC CSVMVDEQFF
TRBJ2-1 17 TRBV5-1 NA TRBD2 TGCGCCAGCAGCTGGGGGACTAGCGGCTACGCCTACAATGAGCAGTTCTTC CASSWGTSGYAYNEQFF
TRBJ2-5 12 TRBV7-2 few NA TGTGCCAGCAGCTCCCCGATGGGGACCCAGTACTTC CASSSPMGTQYF
TRBJ1-3 14 TRBV11-3 NA NA TGTGCCAGCAGCTTAGGTCCCTCTGGAAACACCATATATTTT CASSLGPSGNTIYF
TRBJ2-1 15 TRBV2 NA TRBD2 TGTGCCAGCAGTACCAGCGGGGGGAATCCCAGGGAGCAGTTCTTC CASSTSGGNPREQFF